This passage covers 24 T cell receptor beta chains from one sample sequenced in a study of Graves' ophthalmopathy and Graves' hyperthyroidism. For repertoire sequencing, the TCR beta CDR3 regions were amplified from RNA transcripts. HTBI-primed first-round RT-PCR preceded second-round multiplex PCR. Via MiXCR, TCRdb re-called the multiplex PCR reads, giving one row per CDR3 protein. The sample has approximately 410,000 distinct CDR3 sequences; roughly 14% are singletons. Sequencing was done on a sample of peripheral blood. The source is a woman aged 18-29 years with stable Graves' hyperthyroidism.

The V call is TRBV4-2, the J call TRBJ2-5, with D unresolved. Trimming cost V 0 bases and J 2 bases, with 13 bases left between them. CDR1 is LGHNA, CDR2 YNFKEQ, per germline. The CDR3 totals 16 residues. In DNA form, the CDR3 reads TGTGCCAGCAGCCAAGAAGGAAGGTTTGCACAAGAGACCCAGTACTTC. Translating it yields CASSQEGRFAQETQYF.

This clonotype appeared many times. The chain joins TRBV6-1 to TRBJ2-7; 10 bases are a match to TRBD2. There are 15 residues in the CDR3. Trimming took 4 bases from V and 2 from J; bases not matched to a gene: 5. CDR1 is MNHNS and CDR2 is SASEGT in the germline V gene. DNA of the CDR3: TGTGCCAGCAGTGTTACTAGCGGGACCGCCTACGAGCAGTACTTC. Translated, it gives CASSVTSGTAYEQYF.

Remarks on this clonotype: Mismatch with germline at one junction end may stem from a read error. This chain links TRBV7-2 with TRBJ2-5; 10 nucleotides agree with TRBD1. The CDR3 has 16 residues. Germline-derived CDR1 and CDR2 are SGHTA and FQGNSA. The CDR3 nucleotides are TGCGCCAGCAGCCAAGTGGGGACAGGGGACGGAGAGACCCAGTACTTC. Its protein product is CASSQVGTGDGETQYF.

This clonotype was counted many times. The V call is TRBV29-1, the J call TRBJ2-7, with D unresolved. The germline gives CDR1 SQVTM, CDR2 ANQGSEA. The V end was cut by 4 bases, the J end by 2 bases, with 12 bases between. The CDR3 is 13 amino acids. Here the CDR3 DNA reads TGCAGCGTTGCGCTCGAGAGAACCTACGAGCAGTACTTC. As protein: CSVALERTYEQYF.

This clonotype was seen ten or more times. The chain joins TRBV20-1 to TRBJ2-7; perhaps TRBD2 as D (6 bases). Germline values: CDR1 DFQATT, CDR2 SNEGSKA (reference sequence). The CDR3 sequence is 14 residues long. Trimming removed 4 bases from V and 1 base from J, with 14 bases in between. The CDR3 DNA reads TGCAGTGCTACCCAGCGGGCCATATCCTACGAGCAGTACTTC. This sequence encodes CSATQRAISYEQYF.

This clonotype was observed at least ten times. The chain has TRBV7-2 and TRBJ2-7, with D possibly matching TRBD2 (6 bases). This CDR3 spans 14 amino acids. V shed 4 bases and J shed 4 bases, with 14 bases lying between them. Looked up from germline, CDR1 is SGHTA and CDR2 is FQGNSA. CDR3 loop: CASSYTGEEYEQYF. The CDR3 nucleotides are TGTGCCAGCAGCTATACGGGAGAGGAGTACGAGCAGTACTTC.

This clonotype has only a few counts. V and J are TRBV7-2 and TRBJ2-1, with 9 bases lining up with TRBD2. Germline CDR1 and CDR2: SGHTA and FQGNSA. V gave up 1 base and J gave up 8 bases; unmatched junction bases: 6. This CDR3 comprises 15 residues. The DNA for the CDR3 is TGTGCCAGCAGCTTAGAGAGCGGGGGGTACTATGAGCAGTTCTTC. Its translation is CASSLESGGYYEQFF.

This clonotype has just a few counts. J is TRBJ2-7 and V is TRBV4-2, with 11 bases lining up with TRBD2. J lost 7 bases, V lost 0 bases, and 8 bases had no gene match. Germline V gene sequence: CDR1 LGHNA, CDR2 YNFKEQ. The CDR3 sequence is 16 residues long. The CDR3 nucleotides read TGTGCCAGCAGCCAAGAGGTAGGGCTAGCGGGGGGTGAGCAGTACTTC. Residues: CASSQEVGLAGGEQYF.

This clonotype was recorded at least ten times. The rearrangement uses TRBV27 and TRBJ2-5; the match to TRBD1 covers 9 bases. The J segment lost 6 bases and the V segment lost 2 bases, leaving 7 bases of the junction unmatched. CDR1 and CDR2 (germline): MNHEY, SMNVEV (reference sequence). The CDR3 is 15 amino acids. CDR3 coding DNA: TGTGCCAGCAGTTTAAGCCGGGACAGGGAGAAGACCCAGTACTTC. It specifies CASSLSRDREKTQYF.

The J gene is TRBJ2-5, the V gene TRBV11-3; maybe TRBD2 (5 bases). Germline CDR1 reads SGHNT; CDR2 reads YENEEA. The CDR3 covers 13 residues. V was clipped by 3 bases and J by 4 bases, with 9 bases between them. CDR3 bases: TGTGCCAGCAGCTTCGAGGGCTCAGAGACCCAGTACTTC. Its translation: CASSFEGSETQYF.

This clonotype was counted at least ten times. The chain is built from TRBV6-5 and TRBJ1-1; D is uncertain. The V gene's germline CDR1 is MNHEY and CDR2 SVGAGI. The CDR3 loop spans 15 amino acids. V was trimmed by 2 bases and J by 0 bases, leaving 10 bases between them. The CDR3 DNA reads as TGTGCCAGCAGTTACAGTGAGGGATTGAACACTGAAGCTTTCTTT. Translating it yields CASSYSEGLNTEAFF.

This clonotype occurred many times. The V and J genes are TRBV5-1 and TRBJ1-2, with 9 bases identical to TRBD1. This CDR3 has 17 amino acids. Trimming took 0 bases from V and 4 from J; bases not matched to a gene: 10. Germline V gene data show CDR1 as SGHRS and CDR2 as YFSETQ. The CDR3 spells CASSLDGGQGSGYGYTF. CDR3 nucleotide sequence: TGCGCCAGCAGCTTGGATGGGGGACAGGGAAGTGGCTATGGCTACACCTTC.

At least ten counts were recorded for this clonotype. CDR3 sequence (DNA): TGTGCCAGCAGACGCGGGGTCCTCTACGAGCAGTACTTC. Its translation: CASRRGVLYEQYF. The rearrangement joins TRBV6-2 or TRBV6-3 to TRBJ2-7; D possibly corresponds to TRBD2 (6 bases). In germline, CDR1 is MNHEY, CDR2 SVGEGT. Trimming cost V 6 bases and J 3 bases, with 12 bases left between them. The CDR3 loop spans 13 amino acids.

V usage is TRBV6-1 and J usage is TRBJ2-2, with 8 positions matching TRBD1. V dropped 6 bases and J dropped 7; count of bases not matched to a gene: 7. This CDR3 is 14 amino acids long. CDR1 MNHNS and CDR2 SASEGT come from the germline V gene. The CDR3 loop reads CASSFQGAGGELFF. CDR3 DNA sequence: TGTGCCAGCAGCTTCCAGGGGGCTGGCGGGGAGCTGTTTTTT.

This clonotype was counted many times. As DNA, the CDR3 is TGTGCCAGCAGCCAGGGGACAGTGAACACTGAAGCTTTCTTT. It codes for CASSQGTVNTEAFF. The chain joins TRBV3-1 to TRBJ1-1; 7 bases match TRBD1. Germline CDR1 and CDR2: LGHDT and YNNKEL (reference sequence). CDR3 length: 14 amino acids. Trimming at V came to 3 bases and at J to 0 bases, leaving 1 base not matched to a gene. Full variable domain (rest looked up from reference TRBV3-1 and TRBJ1-1): DTAVSQTPKYLVTQMGNDKSIKCEQNLGHDTMYWYKQDSKKFLKIMFSYNNKELIINETVPNRFSPKSPDKAHLNLHINSLELGDSAVYFCASSQGTVNTEAFFGQGTRLTVV.

This clonotype was counted at least ten times. The CDR3 reads CASSLDSGSTEAFF. The CDR3 DNA reads as TGTGCCAGCAGCTTAGACAGTGGGAGCACTGAAGCTTTCTTT. V and J are TRBV7-2 and TRBJ1-1; no clear D. CDR1 and CDR2 (germline): SGHTA, FQGNSA. The CDR3 loop spans 14 amino acids. V was trimmed by 1 base and J by 4 bases, leaving 10 bases between them.

This clonotype occurred a few times. The junction departs from germline at one end; a sequencing error may be responsible. The J gene is TRBJ1-2, the V gene TRBV7-9; D perhaps matches TRBD1 (6 bases). Germline V CDR1 and CDR2: SEHNR, FQNEAQ (reference sequence). This CDR3 is 12 amino acids long. The CDR3 loop is CASSLAAGVHSF. In DNA, the CDR3 is TGTGCCAGCAGCCTCGCCGCAGGGGTCCATAGCTTC.

This clonotype has ten or more counts. The chain employs TRBV27 and TRBJ1-1; D is ambiguous. V gave up 8 bases and J gave up 1 base, with 11 bases separating them. The CDR3 is made up of 13 amino acids. Germline assignment: CDR1 MNHEY and CDR2 SMNVEV (reference sequence). CDR3 loop: CASSSRENTEAFF. The CDR3, as DNA: TGTGCCAGCTCCTCCAGAGAGAACACTGAAGCTTTCTTT.

This clonotype was observed many times. The genes are TRBV27 and TRBJ2-5, with 16 bases lining up with TRBD2. V was clipped by 0 bases and J by 5 bases; unmatched bases: 18. CDR3 length: 22 residues. From germline, CDR1 is MNHEY and CDR2 SMNVEV (reference sequence). CDR3 loop: CASSLSVTSGTSGGGFWETQYF. The CDR3 DNA is TGTGCCAGCAGTTTATCGGTGACCTCCGGGACTAGCGGGGGGGGGTTTTGGGAGACCCAGTACTTC.

This clonotype was observed at least ten times. The chain uses TRBV27 and TRBJ2-7; 8 nucleotides match TRBD2. Germline CDR1 is MNHEY and CDR2 is SMNVEV (reference sequence). The length of the CDR3 is 14 residues. The V segment lost 6 bases and the J segment 4 bases; nucleotides outside the gene matches: 8. CDR3 protein: CASSDPGGQYEQYF. DNA for the CDR3: TGTGCCAGCAGCGATCCGGGGGGGCAATACGAGCAGTACTTC.

This clonotype was picked up many times. The V gene is TRBV6-2 or TRBV6-3, the J gene TRBJ2-2, with TRBD1 as a possible D gene (6 bases). The CDR3 extends over 14 amino acids. With 6 bases removed from V and 5 bases from J, the gap between germline ends came to 13 bases. Germline loops: CDR1 MNHEY, CDR2 SVGEGT. The CDR3 loop is CASRWTVRTGELFF. The DNA of the CDR3 is TGTGCCAGCAGATGGACAGTCCGAACCGGGGAGCTGTTTTTT.

This clonotype was detected many times. This chain links TRBV19 with TRBJ1-1; a possible D gene is TRBD1 (5 bases). The germline CDR1 and CDR2 sequences are LNHDA and SQIVND (reference sequence). V gave up 10 bases and J gave up 0 bases, with 12 bases separating them. The CDR3 is 13 amino acids. CDR3 loop: CATQGAMNTEAFF. CDR3 DNA sequence: TGTGCCACCCAGGGAGCCATGAACACTGAAGCTTTCTTT.

V usage is TRBV6-5 and J usage is TRBJ1-1, with 7 bases lining up with TRBD1. The CDR3 totals 17 residues. V lost 2 bases to trimming and J lost 3 bases; unmatched junction nucleotides: 12. Germline loops: CDR1 MNHEY, CDR2 SVGAGI. The CDR3 here is CASSYRTGTYQDTEAFF. In nucleotides, the CDR3 is TGTGCCAGCAGTTACCGGACAGGAACCTATCAGGACACTGAAGCTTTCTTT.

This clonotype was found a few times. CDR3 amino acids: CASSLFSGGYEQYF. In DNA form, the CDR3 reads TGTGCCAGCAGCTTATTTTCAGGGGGCTACGAGCAGTACTTC. The chain is built from TRBV11-2 and TRBJ2-7; 7 bases are a match to TRBD1. The germline V gene encodes CDR1 SGHAT and CDR2 FQNNGV. The ends lost 2 bases at V and 3 bases at J; junction bases unmatched: 4. The CDR3 loop spans 14 amino acids.